This entry lists 11 T cell receptor beta chains sequenced from one sample in a study of cytomegalovirus exposure and HLA in healthy donors. PCR amplification relied on 60 Vbeta primers (plus 13 Jbeta primers). The data were produced by immunoSEQ multiplex PCR, yet TCRdb's version contains in-frame clones alone and is incomplete. Of 100,000 to 150,000 clones in the sample, roughly 10% were seen once. Sequencing used PBMCs. These receptors came from a woman under 30 in good health and CMV-seropositive.

This clone was observed a handful of times. V usage is TRBV7-2 and J usage is TRBJ2-1, with D hard to call. Germline V CDR1 and CDR2: SGHTA, FQGNSA. Trimming pared 6 bases from V and 5 bases from J, leaving 5 bases between. This CDR3 has 11 amino acids. CDR3 protein: CASRGNNEQFF. CDR3 nucleotides: TGTGCCAGCAGGGGCAACAATGAGCAGTTCTTC.

The chain employs TRBV30 and TRBJ1-1; D not certain. From germline, CDR1 is GTSNPN and CDR2 SVGIG (reference sequence). This CDR3 region has 13 residues. The ends were cut back, 2 bases at V and 5 bases at J, with 12 bases in the middle. The CDR3 nucleotides are TGTGCCTGGAGTAAAGATCGAGAAACTGAAGCTTTCTTT. Amino acids: CAWSKDRETEAFF.

Only a few counts were recorded for this clone. The chain links TRBV6-1 to TRBJ2-3; TRBD2 agrees at 7 bases. The CDR3 length is 15 residues. Germline trimming cut 6 bases from V and 4 bases from J; bases unmatched to any gene: 10. The V gene's germline CDR1 is MNHNS and CDR2 SASEGT. As DNA, the CDR3 is TGTGCCAGCAGCCGTTCTAGCGGAGCGGCAGATACGCAGTATTTT. Residues: CASSRSSGAADTQYF.

This rearrangement joins TRBV6-5 to TRBJ1-5; D remains ambiguous. V shed 7 bases and J shed 4 bases, with 17 bases lying between them. The CDR3 loop spans 15 amino acids. CDR1 and CDR2 from the germline V gene are MNHEY and SVGAGI. This CDR3 reads CASMVLGSSNQPQHF. The CDR3 nucleotides read TGTGCCAGCATGGTGTTGGGCAGTTCAAATCAGCCCCAGCATTTT.

The chain has TRBV30 and TRBJ1-1; 7 bases are a match to TRBD1. The CDR3 has 14 amino acids. The germline V gene has CDR1 GTSNPN and CDR2 SVGIG (reference sequence). V was pared by 3 bases and J by 0 bases, with 4 bases of the junction left unmatched. The CDR3 DNA follows: TGTGCCTGGAGGGACAGGCCTCTGAACACTGAAGCTTTCTTT. Protein product: CAWRDRPLNTEAFF.

The gene calls are TRBV2 and TRBJ2-7; 7 bases are shared with TRBD2. The germline gives CDR1 SNHLY, CDR2 FYNNEI. Unmatched junction bases numbered 10, after V lost 7 bases and J lost 4 bases. The CDR3 has 14 residues. The CDR3, as DNA: TGTGCCAGCACAGATAGGGAGGGGCGATACGAGCAGTACTTC. Encoded protein: CASTDREGRYEQYF.

The chain couples TRBV19 to TRBJ1-1; D is possibly TRBD1 (5 bases). Germline values: CDR1 LNHDA, CDR2 SQIVND (reference sequence). The CDR3 is 15 amino acids. Trimming stripped 3 bases from V and 5 bases from J, with 16 bases between. The CDR3 nucleotides read TGTGCCAGTAGTATCAGGGAACAGATTGGGACTGAAGCTTTCTTT. It yields the protein CASSIREQIGTEAFF.

This clone occurred a few times. This chain uses TRBV6-6 with TRBJ2-1; 9 nucleotides match TRBD2. From germline, CDR1 is MNHNY and CDR2 SVGAGI (reference sequence). The CDR3 is 15 amino acids. V lost 1 base to trimming and J lost 10 bases; unmatched junction nucleotides: 8. Written as DNA, the CDR3 is TGTGCCAGCAGTTACTTTCCTAGCGGGATAGAAGAGCAGTTCTTC. Translation: CASSYFPSGIEEQFF.

A few counts support this clone. The rearrangement joins TRBV4-2 to TRBJ2-7; D perhaps matches TRBD2 (5 bases). V lost 0 bases and J lost 2, with 11 bases in between. Germline lookup yields CDR1 LGHNA and CDR2 YNFKEQ. The length of the CDR3 is 15 residues. CDR3 loop: CASSQDPSPTYEQYF. CDR3 coding DNA: TGTGCCAGCAGCCAAGACCCTAGCCCTACCTACGAGCAGTACTTC.

V and J are TRBV7-2 and TRBJ2-2; TRBD2 matches 10 bases. This CDR3 has 15 amino acids. Losses at the gene ends were 5 bases for V and 6 bases for J; bases not matched to a gene: 6. Germline CDR1 is SGHTA and CDR2 is FQGNSA. CDR3 in amino acids: CASSRYLAGAGELFF. Written as DNA, the CDR3 is TGTGCCAGCAGCCGATATCTAGCGGGAGCCGGGGAGCTGTTTTTT.

This clone was picked up a small number of times. The rearrangement links TRBV2 to TRBJ2-2, with TRBD1 identical over 9 bases. Germline V CDR1 and CDR2: SNHLY, FYNNEI. This CDR3 comprises 13 residues. J was trimmed by 6 bases and V by 8 bases; bases with no gene match: 4. The CDR3 loop is CASGTGWAGELFF. The CDR3 DNA is TGTGCCAGCGGGACAGGGTGGGCCGGGGAGCTGTTTTTT.